This entry describes one T cell receptor (beta chain). Its antigen remains unidentified. This specimen includes other DNA sequences encoding the same CDR3. The sample originates from a study of OX40 agonist ivuxolimab in advanced cancers. Per the germline V gene, CDR1 is SGHDN and CDR2 is FVKESK. Trimming took off 1 base at V and 4 bases at J, with 5 bases between the two ends. There are 14 residues in the CDR3. The assay was immunoSEQ multiplex PCR, and TCRdb's table has in-frame clones only and misses some. Here the sample spans roughly 38,000 clones, 70% to 85% being singletons. Study-level results: At 0.1 to 3.0 mg/kg and by week 6, CD4+ and CD8+ T cells in the blood had expanded clonally.

The specimen comprised CD4+ or CD8+ T cells sorted from blood, sampled in a trial of the OX40 agonist ivuxolimab. The chain employs TRBV14 and TRBJ1-6; D ambiguous. The TCR comes from an adult with an advanced solid tumor such as melanoma, head and neck, liver or kidney cancer. The CDR3 DNA follows: TGTGCCAGCAGCCAAGGGAGGTATAATTCACCCCTCCACTTT. Amino acids: CASSQGRYNSPLHF.